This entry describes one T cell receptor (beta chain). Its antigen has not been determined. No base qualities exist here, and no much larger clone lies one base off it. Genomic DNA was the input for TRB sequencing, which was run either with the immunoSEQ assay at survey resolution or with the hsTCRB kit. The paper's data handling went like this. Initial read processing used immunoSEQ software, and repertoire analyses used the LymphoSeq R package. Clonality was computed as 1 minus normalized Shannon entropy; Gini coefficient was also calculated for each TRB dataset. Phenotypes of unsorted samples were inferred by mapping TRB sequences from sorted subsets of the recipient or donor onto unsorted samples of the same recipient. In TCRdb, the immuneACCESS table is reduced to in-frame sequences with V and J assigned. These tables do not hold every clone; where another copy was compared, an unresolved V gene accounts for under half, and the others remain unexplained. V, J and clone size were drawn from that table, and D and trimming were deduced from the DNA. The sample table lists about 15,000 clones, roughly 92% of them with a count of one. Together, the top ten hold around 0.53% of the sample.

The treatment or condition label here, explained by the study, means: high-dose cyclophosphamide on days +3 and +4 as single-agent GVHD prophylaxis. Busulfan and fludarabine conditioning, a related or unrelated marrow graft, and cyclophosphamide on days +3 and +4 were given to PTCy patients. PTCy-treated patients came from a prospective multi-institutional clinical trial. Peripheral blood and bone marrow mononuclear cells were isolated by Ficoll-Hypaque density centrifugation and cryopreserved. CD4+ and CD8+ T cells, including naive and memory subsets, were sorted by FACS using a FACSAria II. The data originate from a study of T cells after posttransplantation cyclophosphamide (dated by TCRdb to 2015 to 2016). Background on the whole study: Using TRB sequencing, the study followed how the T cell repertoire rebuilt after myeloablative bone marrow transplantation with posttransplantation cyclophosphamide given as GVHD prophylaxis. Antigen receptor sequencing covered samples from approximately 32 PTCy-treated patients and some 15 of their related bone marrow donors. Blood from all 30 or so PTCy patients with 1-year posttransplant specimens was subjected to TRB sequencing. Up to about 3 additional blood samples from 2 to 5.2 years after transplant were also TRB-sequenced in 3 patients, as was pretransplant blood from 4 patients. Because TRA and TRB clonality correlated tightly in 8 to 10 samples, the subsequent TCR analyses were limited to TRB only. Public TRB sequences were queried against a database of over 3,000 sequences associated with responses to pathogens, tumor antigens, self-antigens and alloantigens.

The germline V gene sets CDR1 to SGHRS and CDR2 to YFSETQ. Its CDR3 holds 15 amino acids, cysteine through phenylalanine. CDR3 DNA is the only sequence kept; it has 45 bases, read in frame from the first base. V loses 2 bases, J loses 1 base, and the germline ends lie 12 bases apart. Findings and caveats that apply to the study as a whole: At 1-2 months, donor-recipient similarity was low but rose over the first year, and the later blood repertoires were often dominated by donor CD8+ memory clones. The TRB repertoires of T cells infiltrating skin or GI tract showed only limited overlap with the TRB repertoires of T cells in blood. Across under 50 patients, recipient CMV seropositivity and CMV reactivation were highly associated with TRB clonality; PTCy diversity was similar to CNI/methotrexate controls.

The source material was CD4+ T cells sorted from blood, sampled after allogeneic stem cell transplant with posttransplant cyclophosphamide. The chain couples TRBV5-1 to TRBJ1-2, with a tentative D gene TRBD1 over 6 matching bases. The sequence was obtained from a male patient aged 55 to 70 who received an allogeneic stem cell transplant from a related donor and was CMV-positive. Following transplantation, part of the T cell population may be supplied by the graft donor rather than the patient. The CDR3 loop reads CASSFTGHNNYGYTF. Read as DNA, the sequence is TGCGCCAGCAGCTTTACAGGGCACAATAACTATGGCTACACCTTC.